This T cell receptor beta chain derives from a study of neoadjuvant anti-PD-1 for oral cavity cancer. Study-level background: Nivolumab at 3 mg/kg was mostly given biweekly, three to four doses, pre-surgery. Patients without progression received a fourth nivolumab dose around day 43, then surgical resection on days 50-56.

The time point: after neoadjuvant nivolumab, at surgical resection. In its sample, this clone was seen once. The CDR3 spans 14 residues. The V gene's germline CDR1 is SGHRS and CDR2 YFSETQ. Six replicates per PBMC sample, mostly from 480 ng of genomic DNA. Sequenced by immunoSEQ multiplex PCR; TCRdb stores in-frame clones only, minus some. The sample lists over 65,000 clones, about 86% occurring once. The sequenced sample was PBMCs, obtained after nivolumab (anti-PD-1) treatment. The J gene is TRBJ2-5, the V gene TRBV5-1, with D hard to call. The J call may be wrong; the DNA end is better matched by TRBJ2-7. The receptor comes from a person aged 35-79 years with oral cavity squamous cell carcinoma. Here the CDR3 DNA reads TGCGCCAGCAGCTTGGCCGGCAGGTTGGGCGAGCAGTACTTC. Its protein is CASSLAGRLGEQYF.